The 10 T cell receptor beta chains below were found in one sample sequenced in a study of read filtering for tumor transcriptome and immune sequencing. This library used around 0.4 ug RNA and molecular barcoded adaptors spanning alpha/delta and beta/gamma chains. TCRdb passed the reads through MiXCR, listing each CDR3 protein once. The data contain about 86,000 distinct CDR3 sequences, 10% to 15% of them singletons. Sample: a population of CD138-negative cells sorted from bone marrow. These receptors all come from a donor at least 40 years old with multiple myeloma.

This clonotype was observed at least ten times. The CDR3 nucleotides are TGTGCCAGCAGCCACCCCGACACCTACAATGAGCAGTTCTTC. Translated, it gives CASSHPDTYNEQFF. The rearrangement uses TRBV3-1 and TRBJ2-1; D not resolved. Trimming stripped 3 bases from V and 2 bases from J, with 8 bases between. The CDR3 has 14 amino acids. Germline V lookup: CDR1 LGHDT, CDR2 YNNKEL (reference sequence).

With respect to this clonotype: This may be a read error: a much more frequent sequence differs by one nucleotide. The gene calls are TRBV7-2 and TRBJ2-1; D possibly corresponds to TRBD2 (5 bases). CDR1 is SGHTA, CDR2 FQGNSA, per germline. V shed 8 bases and J shed 10 bases, with 18 bases lying between them. This CDR3 has 13 amino acids. CDR3 DNA: TGTGCCAGCGGCATCGGACGAGCGGTCGAGCAGTTCTTC. As protein: CASGIGRAVEQFF.

This clonotype was detected many times. The V and J genes are TRBV29-1 and TRBJ2-1, with D possibly TRBD2 on 5 matching bases. Germline V gene data show CDR1 as SQVTM and CDR2 as ANQGSEA. The CDR3 length is 16 residues. Trimming shortened V by 2 bases and J by 0 bases, and 14 bases separated the two germline ends. The CDR3 coding sequence is TGCAGCGTTGAACCCCCAGAGCGGAGCTCCTACAATGAGCAGTTCTTC. Amino acid sequence: CSVEPPERSSYNEQFF.

This clonotype was detected ten times or more. The chain joins TRBV2 to TRBJ2-1; 14 nucleotides align to TRBD2. From germline, CDR1 is SNHLY and CDR2 FYNNEI. This CDR3 is 17 amino acids long. Trimming took 6 bases from V and 0 from J; bases not matched to a gene: 4. The CDR3 nucleotides read TGTGCCAGCAGGGGACTAGCGGGAGACTCCTCCTACAATGAGCAGTTCTTC. It encodes CASRGLAGDSSYNEQFF.

Note on this clonotype: One end of the junction fails to match germline, which may point to a read error. The J gene is TRBJ1-1, the V gene TRBV28; no clear D. CDR1 and CDR2 from the germline V gene are MDHEN and SYDVKM. The CDR3 covers 16 residues. CDR3 sequence reads: CASSSPGRRENTEALF. The CDR3 bases are TGTGCCAGCAGTTCGCCAGGTCGGAGGGAGAACACCGAAGCTCTCTTT.

This clonotype has at least ten counts. The gene calls are TRBV28 and TRBJ2-2; 8 positions match TRBD1. The V gene end was trimmed by 5 bases and the J gene end by 6 bases; junction bases not matched to a gene: 14. There are 17 residues in the CDR3. Germline-derived CDR1 and CDR2 are MDHEN and SYDVKM. CDR3 DNA sequence: TGTGCCAGCAGTCCTCCCCCCGGACAGGGAATCGCCGGGGAGCTGTTTTTT. Its protein product is CASSPPPGQGIAGELFF.

This sequence joins TRBV20-1 and TRBJ1-1, with D possibly TRBD1 on 5 matching bases. Germline CDR1 reads DFQATT; CDR2 reads SNEGSKA (reference sequence). Trimming took 6 bases from V and 11 from J, leaving 19 bases between them. This CDR3 contains 12 residues. The CDR3 is CSAPLSRGSAFF. The CDR3 DNA reads as TGCAGTGCCCCACTCTCTAGGGGATCGGCTTTCTTT.

Comment on this clonotype: A single base separates this from a much larger clone, so it may be a read error. No conserved phenylalanine or tryptophan ends this CDR3, so it is likely a read error. The rearrangement uses TRBV6-1 and TRBJ2-7; perhaps D is TRBD1 or TRBD2 (5 bases each). V was trimmed by 7 bases and J by 0 bases, leaving 16 bases between them. Germline CDR1 reads MNHNS; CDR2 reads SASEGT. The CDR3 totals 15 residues. The CDR3: CASTLSGANSYEQYC. The DNA of the CDR3 is TGTGCCAGCACGCTCTCCGGGGCCAACTCCTACGAGCAGTACTGC.

V gene TRBV30 combines with J gene TRBJ1-1; perhaps TRBD1 as D (6 bases). Germline-derived CDR1 and CDR2 are GTSNPN and SVGIG (reference sequence). V lost 0 bases and J 5 bases, leaving 10 bases between the germline ends. This CDR3 has 13 residues. The DNA of the CDR3 is TGTGCCTGGAGTGTTGGGGGGCCAACTGAAGCTTTCTTT. Protein: CAWSVGGPTEAFF. Filled out from reference TRBV30 and TRBJ1-1, the complete variable domain reads SQTIHQWPATLVQPVGSPLSLECTVEGTSNPNLYWYRQAAGRGLQLLFYSVGIGQISSEVPQNLSASRPQDRQFILSSKKLLLSDSGFYLCAWSVGGPTEAFFGQGTRLTVV.

This clonotype was seen ten or more times. The V call is TRBV15, the J call TRBJ2-3; possible D gene TRBD2, 5 bases. This CDR3 has 15 residues. V shed 0 bases and J shed 1 base, with 8 bases lying between them. CDR1 is LNHNV and CDR2 is YYDKDF in the germline V gene (reference sequence). CDR3 protein: CATSRDFGGTDTQYF. The CDR3, as DNA: TGTGCCACCAGCAGAGATTTCGGGGGCACAGATACGCAGTATTTT.